This paragraph reports one TCR beta chain. Its antigen is undetermined. This sample is part of a study of T cell responses to AZD1222 COVID-19 vaccine. Study conclusions and caveats: Just 6 or 7 AZD1222 recipients were seropositive at baseline. Spike-wide coverage was observed for vaccine-associated CD4 TCRs, with dominant responses at 160-218 and 743-854.

CDR1 MNHNY and CDR2 SVGAGI come from the germline V gene (reference sequence). The CDR3 covers 14 residues. V lost 0 bases and J 4 bases, leaving 7 bases between the germline ends. Clones were read by immunoSEQ multiplex PCR, and TCRdb kept only the in-frame ones, dropping some. This sample has roughly 50,000 clones; about three quarters occur once, and the top ten carry around 7%. This chain joins TRBV6-6 and TRBJ1-5, with D unresolved. This sequence originates from an adult in good health. The sample here was peripheral blood, taken on day 0 of AZD1222 vaccination. The DNA for the CDR3 is TGTGCCAGCAGTTACTCGAACGAGAATCAGCCCCAGCATTTT. Translating gives CASSYSNENQPQHF.